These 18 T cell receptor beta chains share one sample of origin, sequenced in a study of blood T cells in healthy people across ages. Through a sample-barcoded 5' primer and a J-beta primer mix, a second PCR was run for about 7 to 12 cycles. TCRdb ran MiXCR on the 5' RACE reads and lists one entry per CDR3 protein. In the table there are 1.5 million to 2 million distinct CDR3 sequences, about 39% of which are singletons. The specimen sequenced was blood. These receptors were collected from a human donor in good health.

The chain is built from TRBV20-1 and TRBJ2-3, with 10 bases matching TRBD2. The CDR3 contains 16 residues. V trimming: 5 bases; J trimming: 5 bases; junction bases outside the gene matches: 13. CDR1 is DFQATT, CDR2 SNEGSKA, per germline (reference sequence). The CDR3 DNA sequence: TGCAGTGCTGACCGACTAGCGGGCATTGATGGAGATACGCAGTATTTT. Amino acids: CSADRLAGIDGDTQYF.

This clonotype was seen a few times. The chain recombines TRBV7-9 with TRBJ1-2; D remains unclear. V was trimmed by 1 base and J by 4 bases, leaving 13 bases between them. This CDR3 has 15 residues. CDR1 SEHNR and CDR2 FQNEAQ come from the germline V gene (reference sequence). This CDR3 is CASSLGGPSAYGYTF. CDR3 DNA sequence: TGTGCCAGCAGCTTAGGGGGTCCTTCGGCCTATGGCTACACCTTC.

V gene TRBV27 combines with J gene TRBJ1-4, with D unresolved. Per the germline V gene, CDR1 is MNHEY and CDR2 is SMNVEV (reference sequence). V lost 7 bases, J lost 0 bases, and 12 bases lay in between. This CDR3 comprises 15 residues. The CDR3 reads CASTPQYATNEKLFF. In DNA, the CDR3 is TGTGCCAGCACCCCCCAATATGCAACTAATGAAAAACTGTTTTTT.

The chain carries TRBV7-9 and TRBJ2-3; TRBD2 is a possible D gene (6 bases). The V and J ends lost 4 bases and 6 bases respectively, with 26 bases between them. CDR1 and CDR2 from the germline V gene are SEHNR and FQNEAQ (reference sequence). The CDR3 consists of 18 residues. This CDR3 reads CASSSAEHMGTFCDTQYF. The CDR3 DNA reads TGTGCCAGCAGCTCCGCGGAACATATGGGGACTTTTTGTGATACGCAGTATTTT.

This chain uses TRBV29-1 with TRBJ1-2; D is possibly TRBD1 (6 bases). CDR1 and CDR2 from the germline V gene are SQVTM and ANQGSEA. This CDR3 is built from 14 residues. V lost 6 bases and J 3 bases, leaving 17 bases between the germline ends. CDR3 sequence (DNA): TGCAGCGTCCAACCAGCACAGGGTGACTATGGCTACACCTTC. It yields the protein CSVQPAQGDYGYTF.

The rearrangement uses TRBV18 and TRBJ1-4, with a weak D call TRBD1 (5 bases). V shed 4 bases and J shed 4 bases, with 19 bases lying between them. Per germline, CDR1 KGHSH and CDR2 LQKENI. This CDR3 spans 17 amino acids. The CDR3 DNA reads TGTGCCAGCTCACACCGGGACGGAGGTTCGGTTAATGAAAAACTGTTTTTT. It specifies CASSHRDGGSVNEKLFF. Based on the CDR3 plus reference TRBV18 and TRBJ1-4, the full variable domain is NAGVMQNPRHLVRRRGQEARLRCSPMKGHSHVYWYRQLPEEGLKFMVYLQKENIIDESGMPKERFSAEFPKEGPSILRIQQVVRGDSAAYFCASSHRDGGSVNEKLFFGSGTQLSVL.

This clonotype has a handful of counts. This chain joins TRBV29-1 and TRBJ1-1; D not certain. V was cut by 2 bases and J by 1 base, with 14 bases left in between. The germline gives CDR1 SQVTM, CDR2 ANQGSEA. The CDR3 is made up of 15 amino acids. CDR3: CSVENYAGKNTEAFF. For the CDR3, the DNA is TGCAGCGTTGAAAACTACGCCGGGAAGAACACTGAAGCTTTCTTT.

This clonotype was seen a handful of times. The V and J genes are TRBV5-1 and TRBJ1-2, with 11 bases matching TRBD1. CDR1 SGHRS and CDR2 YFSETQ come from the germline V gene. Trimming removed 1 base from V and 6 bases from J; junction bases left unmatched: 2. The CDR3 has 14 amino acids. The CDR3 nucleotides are TGCGCCAGCAGCTTGACGGACAGGGGGCATGGCTACACCTTC. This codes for CASSLTDRGHGYTF.

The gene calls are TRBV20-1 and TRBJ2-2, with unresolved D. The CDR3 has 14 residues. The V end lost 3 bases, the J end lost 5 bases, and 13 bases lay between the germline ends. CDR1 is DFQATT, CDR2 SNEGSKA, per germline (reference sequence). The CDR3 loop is CSASSGFETGELFF. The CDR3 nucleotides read TGCAGTGCTAGTTCCGGGTTCGAAACCGGGGAGCTGTTTTTT.

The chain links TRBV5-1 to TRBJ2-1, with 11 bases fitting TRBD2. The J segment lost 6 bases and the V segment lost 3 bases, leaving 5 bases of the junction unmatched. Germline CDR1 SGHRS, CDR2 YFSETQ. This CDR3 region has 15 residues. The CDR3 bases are TGCGCCAGCAGCTCGTCACTAGCGGGGGCCAATGAGCAGTTCTTC. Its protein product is CASSSSLAGANEQFF.

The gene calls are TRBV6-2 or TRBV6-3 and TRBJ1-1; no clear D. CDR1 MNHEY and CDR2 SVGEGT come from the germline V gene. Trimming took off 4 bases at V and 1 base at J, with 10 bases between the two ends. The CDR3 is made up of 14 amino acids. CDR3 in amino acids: CASSSPTWNTEAFF. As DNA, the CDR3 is TGTGCCAGCAGTTCCCCGACCTGGAACACTGAAGCTTTCTTT.

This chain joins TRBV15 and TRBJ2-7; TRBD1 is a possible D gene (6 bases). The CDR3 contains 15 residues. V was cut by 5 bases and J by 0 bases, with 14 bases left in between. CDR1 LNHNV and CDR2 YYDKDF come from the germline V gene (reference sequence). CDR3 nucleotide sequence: TGTGCCACCAGCGGACACAGGGTCCTCTCCTACGAGCAGTACTTC. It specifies CATSGHRVLSYEQYF.

The CDR3 nucleotides read TGTGCCAGCAGCTTATCAGTGGGCAAGGGTACGCAGTATTTT. Its translation: CASSLSVGKGTQYF. V gene TRBV7-3 combines with J gene TRBJ2-3, with D hard to call. Trimming left V 2 bases short and J 8 bases short, with 14 bases between. Germline V CDR1 and CDR2: SGHTA, FQGTGA. The CDR3 covers 14 residues.

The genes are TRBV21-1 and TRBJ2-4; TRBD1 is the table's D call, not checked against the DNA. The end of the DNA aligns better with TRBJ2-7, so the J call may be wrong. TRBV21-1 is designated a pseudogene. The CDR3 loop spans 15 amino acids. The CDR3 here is CASSKCPQTHYEQYF. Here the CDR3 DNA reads TGTGCCAGCAGCAAATGCCCCCAAACCCATTACGAGCAGTACTTC.

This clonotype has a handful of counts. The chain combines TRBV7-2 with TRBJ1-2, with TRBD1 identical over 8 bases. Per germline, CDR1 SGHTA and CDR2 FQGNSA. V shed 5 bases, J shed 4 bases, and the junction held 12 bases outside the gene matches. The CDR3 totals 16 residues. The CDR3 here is CASSLHRGTSLYGYTF. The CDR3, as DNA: TGTGCCAGCAGCCTTCACAGGGGGACCTCTCTCTATGGCTACACCTTC.

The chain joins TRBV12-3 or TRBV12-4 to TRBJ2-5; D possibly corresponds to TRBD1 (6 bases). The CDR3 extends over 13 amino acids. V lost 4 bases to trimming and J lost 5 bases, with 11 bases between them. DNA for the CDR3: TGTGCCAGCAGTTCTGGACAGTTCGAGACCCAGTACTTC. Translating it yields CASSSGQFETQYF.

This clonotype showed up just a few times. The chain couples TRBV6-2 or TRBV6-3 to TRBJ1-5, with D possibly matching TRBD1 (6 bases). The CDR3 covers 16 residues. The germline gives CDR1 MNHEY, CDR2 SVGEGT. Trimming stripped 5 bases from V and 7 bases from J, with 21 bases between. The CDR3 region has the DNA TGTGCCAGCAGTCCCCTCGACAGGTACCAGGGACAGCCCCAGCATTTT. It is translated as CASSPLDRYQGQPQHF.

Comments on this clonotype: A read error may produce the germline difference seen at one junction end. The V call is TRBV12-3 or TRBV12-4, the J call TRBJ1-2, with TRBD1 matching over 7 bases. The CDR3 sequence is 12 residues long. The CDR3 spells CASSGDRNGCTF. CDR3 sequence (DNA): TGTGCCAGCAGTGGGGACAGAAATGGCTGCACCTTC.